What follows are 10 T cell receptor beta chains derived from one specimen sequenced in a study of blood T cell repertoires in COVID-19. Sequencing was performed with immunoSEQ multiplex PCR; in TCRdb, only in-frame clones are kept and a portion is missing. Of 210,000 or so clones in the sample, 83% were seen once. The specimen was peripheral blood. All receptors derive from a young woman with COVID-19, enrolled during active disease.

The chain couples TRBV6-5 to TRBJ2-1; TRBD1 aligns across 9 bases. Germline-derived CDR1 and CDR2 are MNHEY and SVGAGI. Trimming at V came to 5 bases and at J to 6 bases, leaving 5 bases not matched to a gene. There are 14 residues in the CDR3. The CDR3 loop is CASSRTGEANEQFF. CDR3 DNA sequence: TGTGCCAGCAGTCGGACAGGGGAGGCCAATGAGCAGTTCTTC.

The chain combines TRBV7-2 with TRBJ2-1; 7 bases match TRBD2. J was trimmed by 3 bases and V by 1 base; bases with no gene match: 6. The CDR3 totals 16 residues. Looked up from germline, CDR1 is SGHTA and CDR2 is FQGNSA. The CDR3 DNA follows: TGTGCCAGCAGCTTAGGCCCTAGCGGTAACTACAATGAGCAGTTCTTC. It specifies CASSLGPSGNYNEQFF.

The CDR3 spells CAPHTVNTEAFF. DNA of the CDR3: TGTGCCCCTCATACAGTGAACACTGAAGCTTTCTTT. V and J are TRBV30 and TRBJ1-1; D gene uncertain. V was cut by 8 bases and J by 0 bases, with 10 bases left in between. Germline V CDR1 and CDR2: GTSNPN, SVGIG (reference sequence). CDR3 length: 12 amino acids.

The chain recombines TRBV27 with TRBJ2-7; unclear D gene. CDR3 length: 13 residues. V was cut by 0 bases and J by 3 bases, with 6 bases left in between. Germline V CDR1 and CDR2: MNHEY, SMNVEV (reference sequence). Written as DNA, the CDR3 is TGTGCCAGCAGTTTATCTCAAAACTACGAGCAGTACTTC. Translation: CASSLSQNYEQYF.

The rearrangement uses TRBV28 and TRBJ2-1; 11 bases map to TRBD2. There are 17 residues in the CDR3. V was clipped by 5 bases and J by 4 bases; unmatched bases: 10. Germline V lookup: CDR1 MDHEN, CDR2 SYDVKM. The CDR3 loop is CASSTSSGGPVYNEQFF. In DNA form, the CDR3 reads TGTGCCAGCAGTACCTCTAGCGGGGGGCCCGTTTACAATGAGCAGTTCTTC.

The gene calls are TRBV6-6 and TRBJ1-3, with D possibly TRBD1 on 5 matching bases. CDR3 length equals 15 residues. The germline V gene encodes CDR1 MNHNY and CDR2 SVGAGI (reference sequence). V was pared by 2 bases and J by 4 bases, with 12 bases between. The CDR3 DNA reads TGTGCCAGCAGTTACGAAGGGGTAACGGGAAACACCATATATTTT. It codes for CASSYEGVTGNTIYF.

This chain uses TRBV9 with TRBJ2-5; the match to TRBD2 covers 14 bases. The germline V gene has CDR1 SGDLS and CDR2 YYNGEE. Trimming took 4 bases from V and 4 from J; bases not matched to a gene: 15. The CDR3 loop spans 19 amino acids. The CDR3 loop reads CASSNAGTSGRDGGETQYF. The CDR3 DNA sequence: TGTGCCAGCAGCAACGCCGGGACTAGCGGGAGAGATGGGGGAGAGACCCAGTACTTC.

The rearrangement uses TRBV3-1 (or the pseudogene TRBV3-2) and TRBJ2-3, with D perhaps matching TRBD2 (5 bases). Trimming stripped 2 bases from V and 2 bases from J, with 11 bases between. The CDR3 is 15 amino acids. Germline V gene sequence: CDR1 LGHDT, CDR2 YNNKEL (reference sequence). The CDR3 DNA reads TGTGCCAGCAGCCAAAATCCACTAGTCACAGATACGCAGTATTTT. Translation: CASSQNPLVTDTQYF.

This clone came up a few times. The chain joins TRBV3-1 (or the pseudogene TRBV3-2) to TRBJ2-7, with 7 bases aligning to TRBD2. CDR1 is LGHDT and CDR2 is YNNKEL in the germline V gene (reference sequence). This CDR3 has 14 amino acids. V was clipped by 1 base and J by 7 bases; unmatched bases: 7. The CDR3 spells CASSQGGGLVEQYF. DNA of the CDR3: TGTGCCAGCAGCCAAGGGGGAGGGTTAGTAGAGCAGTACTTC.

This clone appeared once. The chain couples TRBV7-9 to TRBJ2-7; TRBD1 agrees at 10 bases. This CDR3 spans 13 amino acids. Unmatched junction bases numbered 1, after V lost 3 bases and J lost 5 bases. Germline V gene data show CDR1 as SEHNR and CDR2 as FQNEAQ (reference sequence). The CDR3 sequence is CASSLTGGHEQYF. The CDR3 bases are TGTGCCAGCAGCTTGACAGGGGGCCACGAGCAGTACTTC.